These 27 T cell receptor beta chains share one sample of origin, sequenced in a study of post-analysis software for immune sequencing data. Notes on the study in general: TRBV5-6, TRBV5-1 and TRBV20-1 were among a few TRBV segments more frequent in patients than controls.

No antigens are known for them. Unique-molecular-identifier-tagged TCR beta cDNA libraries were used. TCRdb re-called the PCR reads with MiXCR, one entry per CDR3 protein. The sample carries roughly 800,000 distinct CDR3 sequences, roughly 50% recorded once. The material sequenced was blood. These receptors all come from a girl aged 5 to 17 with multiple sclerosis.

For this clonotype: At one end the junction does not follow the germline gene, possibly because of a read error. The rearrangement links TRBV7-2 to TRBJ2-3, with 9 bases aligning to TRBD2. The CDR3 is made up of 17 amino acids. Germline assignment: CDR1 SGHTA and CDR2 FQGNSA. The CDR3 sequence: CASSSPLGSGRIDMQYF. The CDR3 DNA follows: TGTGCCAGCAGCTCCCCCTTGGGTAGCGGGAGAATAGATATGCAGTATTTT.

The CDR3 sequence: CARRTGTILYEQYF. The CDR3, as DNA: TGTGCCAGGAGGACAGGGACCATCCTATACGAGCAGTACTTC. The chain recombines TRBV25-1 with TRBJ2-7, with TRBD1 matching 8 bases. Germline V gene lookup returns CDR1 MGHDK and CDR2 SYGVNS. V dropped 9 bases and J dropped 4; count of bases not matched to a gene: 11. The CDR3 consists of 14 residues.

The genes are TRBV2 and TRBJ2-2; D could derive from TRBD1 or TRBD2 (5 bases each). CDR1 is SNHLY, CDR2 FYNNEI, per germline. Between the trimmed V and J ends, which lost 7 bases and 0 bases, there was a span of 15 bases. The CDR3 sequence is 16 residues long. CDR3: CASTTRRGANTGELFF. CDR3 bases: TGTGCCAGCACTACCCGTAGGGGAGCGAACACCGGGGAGCTGTTTTTT.

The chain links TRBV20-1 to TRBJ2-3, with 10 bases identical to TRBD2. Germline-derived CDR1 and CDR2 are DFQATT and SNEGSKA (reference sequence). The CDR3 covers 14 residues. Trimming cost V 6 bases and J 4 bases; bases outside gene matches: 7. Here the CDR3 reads CSAEVLAGADTQYF. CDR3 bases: TGCAGTGCCGAAGTTCTAGCGGGGGCAGATACGCAGTATTTT.

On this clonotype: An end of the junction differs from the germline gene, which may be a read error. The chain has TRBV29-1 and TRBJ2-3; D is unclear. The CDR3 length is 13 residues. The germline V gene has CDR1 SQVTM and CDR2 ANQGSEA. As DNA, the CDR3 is TGCAGCGTGTCTTCTCTTATGTCAGACACGCAGTATTTT. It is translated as CSVSSLMSDTQYF.

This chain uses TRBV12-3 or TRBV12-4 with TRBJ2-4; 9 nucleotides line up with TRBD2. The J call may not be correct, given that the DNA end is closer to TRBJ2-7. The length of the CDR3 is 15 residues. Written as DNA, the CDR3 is TGTGCCAGCAGCCCCCCCCGGGCGGGAGGGAACGAGCAGTACTTC. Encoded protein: CASSPPRAGGNEQYF.

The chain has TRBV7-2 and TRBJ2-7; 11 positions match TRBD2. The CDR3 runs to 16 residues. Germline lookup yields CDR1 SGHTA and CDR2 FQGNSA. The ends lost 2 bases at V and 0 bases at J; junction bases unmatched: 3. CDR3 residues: CASSLMGLAVSYEQYF. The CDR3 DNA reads TGTGCCAGCAGCTTAATGGGACTAGCGGTCTCCTACGAGCAGTACTTC.

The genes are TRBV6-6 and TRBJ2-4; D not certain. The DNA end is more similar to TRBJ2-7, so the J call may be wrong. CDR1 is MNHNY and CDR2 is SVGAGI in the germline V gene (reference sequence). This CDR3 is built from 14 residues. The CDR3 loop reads CASSYSLPAYEQYF. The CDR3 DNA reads TGTGCCAGCAGTTACTCGCTGCCAGCCTACGAGCAGTACTTC.

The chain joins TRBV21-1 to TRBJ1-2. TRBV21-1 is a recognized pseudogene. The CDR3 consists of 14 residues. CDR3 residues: CASSKGSANYGYTF. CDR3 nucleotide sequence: TGTGCCAGCAGCAAAGGATCCGCTAACTATGGCTACACCTTC.

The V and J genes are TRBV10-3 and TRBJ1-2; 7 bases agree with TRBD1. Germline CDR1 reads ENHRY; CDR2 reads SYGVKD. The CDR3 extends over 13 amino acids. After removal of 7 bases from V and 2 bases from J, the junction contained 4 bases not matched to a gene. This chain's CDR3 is CAITDRVNYGYTF. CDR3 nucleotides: TGTGCCATCACAGACAGGGTAAACTATGGCTACACCTTC.

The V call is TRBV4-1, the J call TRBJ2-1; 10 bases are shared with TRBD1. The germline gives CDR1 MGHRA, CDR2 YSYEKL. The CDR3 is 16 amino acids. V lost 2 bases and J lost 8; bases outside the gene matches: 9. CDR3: CASSQIRGQGEDEQFF. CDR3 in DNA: TGCGCCAGCAGCCAAATTCGAGGACAGGGGGAAGATGAGCAGTTCTTC.

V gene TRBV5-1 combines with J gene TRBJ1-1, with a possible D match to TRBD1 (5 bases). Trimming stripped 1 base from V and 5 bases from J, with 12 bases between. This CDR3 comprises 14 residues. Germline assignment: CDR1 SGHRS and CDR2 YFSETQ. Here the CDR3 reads CASSLSPDRTEAFF. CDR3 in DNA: TGCGCCAGCAGCTTGAGCCCCGACAGAACTGAAGCTTTCTTT.

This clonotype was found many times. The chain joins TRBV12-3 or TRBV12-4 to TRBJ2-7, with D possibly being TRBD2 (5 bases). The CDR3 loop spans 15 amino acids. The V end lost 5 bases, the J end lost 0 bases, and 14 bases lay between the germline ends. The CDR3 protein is CASSPLGSGSYEQYF. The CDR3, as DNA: TGTGCCAGCAGTCCCCTGGGCAGCGGCTCCTACGAGCAGTACTTC.

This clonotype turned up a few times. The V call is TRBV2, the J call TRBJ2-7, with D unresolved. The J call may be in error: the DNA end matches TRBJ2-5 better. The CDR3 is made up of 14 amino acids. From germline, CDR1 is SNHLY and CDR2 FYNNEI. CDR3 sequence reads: CASSKGRSGETQYF. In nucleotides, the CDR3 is TGTGCCAGCAGCAAGGGTAGATCAGGAGAGACCCAGTACTTC.

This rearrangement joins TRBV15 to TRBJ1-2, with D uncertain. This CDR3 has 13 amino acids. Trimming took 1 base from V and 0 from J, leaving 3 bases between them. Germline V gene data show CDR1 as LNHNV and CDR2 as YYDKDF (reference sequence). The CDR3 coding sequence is TGTGCCACCAGCAGAGCTCCTAACTATGGCTACACCTTC. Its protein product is CATSRAPNYGYTF.

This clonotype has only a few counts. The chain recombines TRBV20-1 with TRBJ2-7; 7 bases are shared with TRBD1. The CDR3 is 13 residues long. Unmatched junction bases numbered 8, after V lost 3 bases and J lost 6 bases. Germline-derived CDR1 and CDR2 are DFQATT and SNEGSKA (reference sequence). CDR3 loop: CSASETGSFEQYF. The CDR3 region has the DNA TGCAGTGCTAGTGAGACAGGGTCTTTCGAGCAGTACTTC.

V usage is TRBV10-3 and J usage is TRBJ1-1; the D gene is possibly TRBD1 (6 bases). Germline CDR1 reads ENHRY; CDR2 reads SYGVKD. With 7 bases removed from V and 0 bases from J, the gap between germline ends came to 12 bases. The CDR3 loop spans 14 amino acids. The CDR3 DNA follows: TGTGCCATCAAGGGGGGGACGGTGAACACTGAAGCTTTCTTT. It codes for CAIKGGTVNTEAFF.

The CDR3 DNA follows: TGCAGCGTTGAGAGGATACAAGGCCCCAAAAACATTCAGTACTTC. Translated, it gives CSVERIQGPKNIQYF. The J gene is TRBJ2-4, the V gene TRBV29-1; no firm D call. CDR1 and CDR2 from the germline V gene are SQVTM and ANQGSEA. The CDR3 is made up of 15 amino acids. Trimming stripped 3 bases from V and 2 bases from J, with 14 bases between.

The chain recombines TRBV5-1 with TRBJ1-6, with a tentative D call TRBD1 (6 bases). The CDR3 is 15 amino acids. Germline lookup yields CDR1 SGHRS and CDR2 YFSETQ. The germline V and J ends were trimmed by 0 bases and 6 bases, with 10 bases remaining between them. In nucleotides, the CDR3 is TGCGCCAGCAGCTTGGGACAGGCCCTTAATTCACCCCTCCACTTT. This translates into CASSLGQALNSPLHF. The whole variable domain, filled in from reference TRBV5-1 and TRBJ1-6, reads KAGVTQTPRYLIKTRGQQVTLSCSPISGHRSVSWYQQTPGQGLQFLFEYFSETQRNKGNFPGRFSGRQFSNSRSEMNVSTLELGDSALYLCASSLGQALNSPLHFGNGTRLTVT.

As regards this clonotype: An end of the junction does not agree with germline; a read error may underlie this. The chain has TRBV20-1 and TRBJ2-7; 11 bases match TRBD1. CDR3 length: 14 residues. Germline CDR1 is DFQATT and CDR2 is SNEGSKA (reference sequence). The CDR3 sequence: CNARTGGENYEQYF. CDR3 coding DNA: TGCAATGCTCGGACAGGGGGCGAAAACTACGAGCAGTACTTC.

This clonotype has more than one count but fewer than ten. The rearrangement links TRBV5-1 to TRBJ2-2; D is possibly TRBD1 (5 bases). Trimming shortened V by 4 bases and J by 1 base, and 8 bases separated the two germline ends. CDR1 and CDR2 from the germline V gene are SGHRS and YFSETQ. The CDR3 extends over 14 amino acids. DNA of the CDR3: TGCGCCAGCAGCGAAAGGGGGAACACCGGGGAGCTGTTTTTT. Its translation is CASSERGNTGELFF. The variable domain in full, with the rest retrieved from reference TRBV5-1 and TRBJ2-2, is KAGVTQTPRYLIKTRGQQVTLSCSPISGHRSVSWYQQTPGQGLQFLFEYFSETQRNKGNFPGRFSGRQFSNSRSEMNVSTLELGDSALYLCASSERGNTGELFFGEGSRLTVL.

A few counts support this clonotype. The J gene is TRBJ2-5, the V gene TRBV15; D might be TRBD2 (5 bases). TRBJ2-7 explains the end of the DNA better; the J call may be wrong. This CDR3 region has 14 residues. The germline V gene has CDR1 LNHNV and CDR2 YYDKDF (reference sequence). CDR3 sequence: CATSRERASGEQYF. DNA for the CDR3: TGTGCCACCAGCAGAGAGAGGGCTAGTGGCGAGCAGTACTTC.

DNA for the CDR3: TGTGCCAGCAGTTACGGCCCCACACGGGAGGGGTCCTACGAGCAGTACTTC. Translating gives CASSYGPTREGSYEQYF. The rearrangement links TRBV6-7 to TRBJ2-7, with 8 bases lining up with TRBD2. TRBV6-7 is annotated as an ORF whose role is uncertain. This CDR3 spans 17 amino acids. After removal of 2 bases from V and 1 base from J, the junction contained 10 bases not matched to a gene.

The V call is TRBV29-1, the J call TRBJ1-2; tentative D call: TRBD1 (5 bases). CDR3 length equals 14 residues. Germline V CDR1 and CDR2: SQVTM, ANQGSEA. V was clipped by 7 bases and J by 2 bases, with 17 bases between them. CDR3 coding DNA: TGCAGCGCTGCGGCAGGGCCCAACAACTATGGCTACACCTTC. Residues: CSAAAGPNNYGYTF.

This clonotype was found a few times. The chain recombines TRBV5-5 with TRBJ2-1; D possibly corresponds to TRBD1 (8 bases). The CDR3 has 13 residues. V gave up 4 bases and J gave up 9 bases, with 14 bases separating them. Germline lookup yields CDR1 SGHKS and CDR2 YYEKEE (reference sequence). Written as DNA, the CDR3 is TGTGCCAGCAGCCCACACAGGGGGGGTGAGCAGTTCTTC. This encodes CASSPHRGGEQFF.

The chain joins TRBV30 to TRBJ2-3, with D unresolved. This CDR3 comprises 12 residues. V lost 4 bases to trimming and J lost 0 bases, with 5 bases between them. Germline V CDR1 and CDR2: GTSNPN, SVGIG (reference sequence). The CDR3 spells CAWTASTDTQYF. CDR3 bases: TGTGCCTGGACGGCTAGCACAGATACGCAGTATTTT.

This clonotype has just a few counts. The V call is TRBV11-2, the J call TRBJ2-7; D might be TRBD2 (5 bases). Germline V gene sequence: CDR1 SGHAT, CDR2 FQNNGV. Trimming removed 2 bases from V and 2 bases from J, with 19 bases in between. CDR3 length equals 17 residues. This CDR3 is CASSLSTLLAGPYEQYF. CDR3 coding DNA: TGTGCCAGCAGCTTAAGTACCCTCCTAGCAGGCCCCTACGAGCAGTACTTC.